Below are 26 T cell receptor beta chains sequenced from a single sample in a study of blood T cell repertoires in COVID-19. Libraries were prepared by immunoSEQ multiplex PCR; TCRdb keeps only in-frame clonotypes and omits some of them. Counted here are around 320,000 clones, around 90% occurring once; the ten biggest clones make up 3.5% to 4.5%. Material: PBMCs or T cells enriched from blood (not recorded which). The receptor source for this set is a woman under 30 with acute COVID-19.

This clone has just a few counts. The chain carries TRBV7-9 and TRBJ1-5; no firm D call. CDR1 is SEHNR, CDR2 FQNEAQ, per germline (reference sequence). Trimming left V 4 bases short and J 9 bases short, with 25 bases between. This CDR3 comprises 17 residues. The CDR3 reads CASSWCREPDFPSPQHF. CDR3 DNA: TGTGCCAGCAGCTGGTGCCGGGAGCCCGACTTTCCATCGCCCCAGCATTTT. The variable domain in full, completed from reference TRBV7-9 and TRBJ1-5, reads DTGVSQNPRHKITKRGQNVTFRCDPISEHNRLYWYRQTLGQGPEFLTYFQNEAQLEKSRLLSDRFSAERPKGSFSTLEIQRTEQGDSAMYLCASSWCREPDFPSPQHFGDGTRLSIL.

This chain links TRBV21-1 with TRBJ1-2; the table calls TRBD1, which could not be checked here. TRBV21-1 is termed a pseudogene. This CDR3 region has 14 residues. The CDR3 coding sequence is TGTGCCAGCAGCTCCCGACAGGCAAACTATGGCTACACCTTC. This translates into CASSSRQANYGYTF.

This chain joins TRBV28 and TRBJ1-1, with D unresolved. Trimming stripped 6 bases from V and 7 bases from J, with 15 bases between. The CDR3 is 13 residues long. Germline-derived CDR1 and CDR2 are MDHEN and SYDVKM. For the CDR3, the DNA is TGTGCCAGCAGAACGACCCAGGATGTTGAAGCTTTCTTT. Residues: CASRTTQDVEAFF.

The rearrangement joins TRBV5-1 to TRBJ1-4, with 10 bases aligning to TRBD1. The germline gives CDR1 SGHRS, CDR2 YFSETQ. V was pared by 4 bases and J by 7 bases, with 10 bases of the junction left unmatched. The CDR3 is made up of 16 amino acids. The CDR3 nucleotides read TGCGCCAGCAGCCGGCAGACGGGACAGGGGTCTGAAAAACTGTTTTTT. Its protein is CASSRQTGQGSEKLFF.

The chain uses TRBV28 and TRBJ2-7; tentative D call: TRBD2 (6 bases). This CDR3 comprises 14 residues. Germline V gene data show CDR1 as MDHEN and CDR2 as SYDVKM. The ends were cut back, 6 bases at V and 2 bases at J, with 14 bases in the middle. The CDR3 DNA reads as TGTGCCAGCAGGGGAGTCGGGAGACCCTACGAGCAGTACTTC. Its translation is CASRGVGRPYEQYF.

This CDR3 reads CASSERVTANTEAFF. The CDR3 DNA sequence: TGTGCCAGCAGTGAAAGAGTAACAGCGAACACTGAAGCTTTCTTT. This sequence joins TRBV6-1 and TRBJ1-1; D is uncertain. Between the trimmed V and J ends, which lost 2 bases and 1 base, there was a span of 11 bases. In germline, CDR1 is MNHNS, CDR2 SASEGT. CDR3 length: 15 amino acids.

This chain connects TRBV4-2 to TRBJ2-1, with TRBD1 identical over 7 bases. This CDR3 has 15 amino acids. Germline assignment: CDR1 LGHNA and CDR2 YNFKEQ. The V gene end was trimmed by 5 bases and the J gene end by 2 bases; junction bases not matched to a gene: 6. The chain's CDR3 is CASSLGQLTYNEQFF. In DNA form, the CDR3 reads TGTGCCAGCAGCTTGGGACAGCTAACCTACAATGAGCAGTTCTTC.

The DNA for the CDR3 is TGTGCCAGCAGTTTAGCCGCTAGCGGCTCCTACAATGAGCAGTTCTTC. Encoded protein: CASSLAASGSYNEQFF. The chain carries TRBV28 and TRBJ2-1; TRBD2 agrees at 7 bases. This CDR3 region has 16 residues. The V gene end was trimmed by 2 bases and the J gene end by 0 bases; junction bases not matched to a gene: 4. Germline CDR1 is MDHEN and CDR2 is SYDVKM.

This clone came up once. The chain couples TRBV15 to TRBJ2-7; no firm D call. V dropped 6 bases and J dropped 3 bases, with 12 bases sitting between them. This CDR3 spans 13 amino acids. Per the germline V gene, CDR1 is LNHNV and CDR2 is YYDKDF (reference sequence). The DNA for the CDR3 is TGTGCCACCAGTGACACCTATTTCTACGAGCAGTACTTC. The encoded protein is CATSDTYFYEQYF. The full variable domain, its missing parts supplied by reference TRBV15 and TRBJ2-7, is DAMVIQNPRYQVTQFGKPVTLSCSQTLNHNVMYWYQQKSSQAPKLLFHYYDKDFNNEADTPDNFQSRRPNTSFCFLDIRSPGLGDTAMYLCATSDTYFYEQYFGPGTRLTVT.

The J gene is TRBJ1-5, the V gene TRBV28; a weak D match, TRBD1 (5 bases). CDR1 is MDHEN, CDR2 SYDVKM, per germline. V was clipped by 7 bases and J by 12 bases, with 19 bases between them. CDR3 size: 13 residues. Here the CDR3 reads CASIQRLGLRQHF. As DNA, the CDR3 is TGTGCCAGCATTCAAAGACTGGGACTCCGCCAGCATTTT.

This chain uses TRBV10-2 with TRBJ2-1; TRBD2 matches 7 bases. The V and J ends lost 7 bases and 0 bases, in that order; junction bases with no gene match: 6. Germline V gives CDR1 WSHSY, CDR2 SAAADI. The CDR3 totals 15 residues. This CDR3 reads CASKLAGSSYNEQFF. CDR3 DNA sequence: TGCGCCAGCAAGTTAGCGGGTAGCTCCTACAATGAGCAGTTCTTC.

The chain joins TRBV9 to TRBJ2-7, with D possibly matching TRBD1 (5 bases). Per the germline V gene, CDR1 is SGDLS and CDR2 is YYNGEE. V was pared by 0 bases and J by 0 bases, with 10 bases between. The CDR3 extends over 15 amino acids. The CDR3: CASSVATGDSYEQYF. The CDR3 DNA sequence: TGTGCCAGCAGCGTAGCTACAGGCGACTCCTACGAGCAGTACTTC. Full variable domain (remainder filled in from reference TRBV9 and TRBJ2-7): DSGVTQTPKHLITATGQRVTLRCSPRSGDLSVYWYQQSLDQGLQFLIQYYNGEERAKGNILERFSAQQFPDLHSELNLSSLELGDSALYFCASSVATGDSYEQYFGPGTRLTVT.

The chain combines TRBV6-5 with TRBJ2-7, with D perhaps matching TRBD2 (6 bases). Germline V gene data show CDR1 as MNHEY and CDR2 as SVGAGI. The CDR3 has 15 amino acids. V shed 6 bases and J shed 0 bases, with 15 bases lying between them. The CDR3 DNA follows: TGTGCCAGCAGCTCTAACGGGGGATTCTCCTACGAGCAGTACTTC. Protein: CASSSNGGFSYEQYF.

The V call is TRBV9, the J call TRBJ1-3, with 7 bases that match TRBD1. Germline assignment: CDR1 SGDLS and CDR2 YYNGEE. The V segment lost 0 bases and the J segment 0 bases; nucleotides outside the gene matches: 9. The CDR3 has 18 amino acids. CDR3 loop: CASSVVGAQGYSGNTIYF. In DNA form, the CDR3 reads TGTGCCAGCAGCGTAGTAGGGGCACAGGGGTACTCTGGAAACACCATATATTTT.

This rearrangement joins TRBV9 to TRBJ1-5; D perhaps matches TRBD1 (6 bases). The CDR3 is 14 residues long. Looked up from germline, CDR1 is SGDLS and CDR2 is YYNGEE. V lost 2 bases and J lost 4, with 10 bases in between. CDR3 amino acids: CASSVDSSNQPQHF. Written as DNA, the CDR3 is TGTGCCAGCAGCGTGGACAGTTCGAATCAGCCCCAGCATTTT.

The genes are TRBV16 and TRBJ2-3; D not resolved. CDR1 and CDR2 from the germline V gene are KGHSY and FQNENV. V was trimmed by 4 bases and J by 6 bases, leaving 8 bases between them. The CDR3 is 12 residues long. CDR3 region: CASSPARDTQYF. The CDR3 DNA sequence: TGTGCCAGCAGCCCGGCCAGGGATACGCAGTATTTT.

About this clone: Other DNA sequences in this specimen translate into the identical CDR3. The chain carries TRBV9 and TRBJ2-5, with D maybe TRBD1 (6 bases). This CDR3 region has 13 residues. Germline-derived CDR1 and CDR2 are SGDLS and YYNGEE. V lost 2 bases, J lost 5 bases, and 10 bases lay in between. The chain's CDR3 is CASSVSGVETQYF. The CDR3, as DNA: TGTGCCAGCAGCGTGTCAGGGGTCGAGACCCAGTACTTC. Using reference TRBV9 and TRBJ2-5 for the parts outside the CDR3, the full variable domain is DSGVTQTPKHLITATGQRVTLRCSPRSGDLSVYWYQQSLDQGLQFLIQYYNGEERAKGNILERFSAQQFPDLHSELNLSSLELGDSALYFCASSVSGVETQYFGPGTRLLVL.

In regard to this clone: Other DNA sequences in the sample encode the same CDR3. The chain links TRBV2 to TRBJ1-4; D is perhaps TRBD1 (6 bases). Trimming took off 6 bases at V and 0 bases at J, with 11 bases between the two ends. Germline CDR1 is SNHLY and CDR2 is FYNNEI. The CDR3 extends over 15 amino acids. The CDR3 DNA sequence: TGTGCCAGCAGGAGGACAGTTGCAACTAATGAAAAACTGTTTTTT. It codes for CASRRTVATNEKLFF.

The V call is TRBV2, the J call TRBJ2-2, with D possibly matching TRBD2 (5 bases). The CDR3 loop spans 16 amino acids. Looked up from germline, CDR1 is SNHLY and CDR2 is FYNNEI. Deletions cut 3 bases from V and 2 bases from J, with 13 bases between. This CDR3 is CASSDLGDENTGELFF. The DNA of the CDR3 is TGTGCCAGCAGTGATTTGGGAGACGAAAACACCGGGGAGCTGTTTTTT.

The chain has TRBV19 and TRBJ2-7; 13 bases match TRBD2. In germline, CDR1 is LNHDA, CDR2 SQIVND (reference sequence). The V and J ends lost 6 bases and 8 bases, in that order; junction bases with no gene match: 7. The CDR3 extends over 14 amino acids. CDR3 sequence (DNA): TGTGCCAGTAGGGCCGGGACTAGCGGGAATAAGCAGTACTTC. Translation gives CASRAGTSGNKQYF.

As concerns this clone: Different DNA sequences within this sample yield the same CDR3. CDR3 sequence: CASSQRTADRGDQPQHF. CDR3 DNA: TGTGCCAGCAGCCAGAGGACGGCGGACAGGGGGGATCAGCCCCAGCATTTT. The chain uses TRBV11-2 and TRBJ1-5, with TRBD1 matching over 10 bases. There are 17 residues in the CDR3. From germline, CDR1 is SGHAT and CDR2 FQNNGV. Germline trimming cut 5 bases from V and 5 bases from J; bases unmatched to any gene: 12.

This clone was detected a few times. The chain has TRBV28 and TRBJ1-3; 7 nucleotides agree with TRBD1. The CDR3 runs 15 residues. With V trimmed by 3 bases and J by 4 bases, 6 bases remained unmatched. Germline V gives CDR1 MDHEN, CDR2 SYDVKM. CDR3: CASSLRGLRGNTIYF. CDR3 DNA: TGTGCCAGCAGTTTGAGGGGGCTAAGAGGAAACACCATATATTTT.

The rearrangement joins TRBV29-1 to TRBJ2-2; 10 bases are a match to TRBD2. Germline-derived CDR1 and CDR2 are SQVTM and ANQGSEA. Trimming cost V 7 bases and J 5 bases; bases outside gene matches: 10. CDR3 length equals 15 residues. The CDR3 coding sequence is TGCAGCGGATTGAAGCGGGAGGGGCGGACCGGGGAGCTGTTTTTT. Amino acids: CSGLKREGRTGELFF.

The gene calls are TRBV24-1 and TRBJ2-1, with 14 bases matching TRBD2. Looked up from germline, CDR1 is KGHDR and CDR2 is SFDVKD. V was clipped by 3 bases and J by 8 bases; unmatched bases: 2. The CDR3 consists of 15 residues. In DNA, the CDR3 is TGTGCCACCAGTGATCAGGGACTAGCGGGAGATGAGCAGTTCTTC. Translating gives CATSDQGLAGDEQFF.

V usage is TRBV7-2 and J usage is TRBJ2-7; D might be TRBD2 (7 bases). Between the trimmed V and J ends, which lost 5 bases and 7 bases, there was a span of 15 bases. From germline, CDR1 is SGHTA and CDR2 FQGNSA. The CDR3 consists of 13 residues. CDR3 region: CASSQGGAREQYF. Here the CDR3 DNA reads TGTGCCAGCAGCCAAGGGGGGGCCAGGGAGCAGTACTTC.

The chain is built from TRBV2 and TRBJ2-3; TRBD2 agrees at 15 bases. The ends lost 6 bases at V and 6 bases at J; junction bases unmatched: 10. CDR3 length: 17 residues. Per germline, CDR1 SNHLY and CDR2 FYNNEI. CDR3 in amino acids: CASRGGLAGGPSDTQYF. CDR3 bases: TGTGCCAGCAGAGGAGGACTAGCGGGAGGGCCCTCTGATACGCAGTATTTT. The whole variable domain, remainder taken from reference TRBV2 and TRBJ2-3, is EPEVTQTPSHQVTQMGQEVILRCVPISNHLYFYWYRQILGQKVEFLVSFYNNEISEKSEIFDDQFSVERPDGSNFTLKIRSTKLEDSAMYFCASRGGLAGGPSDTQYFGPGTRLTVL.